The sequence of this TCR beta chain was determined in a study of blood T cell repertoires in COVID-19 (dated by TCRdb to 2019 to 2021). Regarding the study in general: Samples from collaborators originated in the United States, Italy and Spain and spanned both the acute and convalescent phases of COVID-19. Where available, HLA class I and class II types were obtained from metadata supplied by the sample provider rather than from assay-based typing. The repertoires were released in a freely available public database meant as a resource for research on the immune response to SARS-CoV-2. The material from the prospective study consisted of cDNA or gDNA derived from T cells, B-cell-depleted T cells, or PBMCs. The sample metadata nearly always contained a de-identified subject ID, COVID-19 status, age in years and sex. The samples were drawn from the first 160 participants of the ongoing ImmuneRACE study and from about 1,200 subjects provided by 6 global collaborators. Subjects who had been exposed to COVID-19, were actively infected with it, or had recovered from it provided the deeply sampled blood TCRbeta repertoires that made up the dataset.

The paper as a whole reports these results and caveats: The amount of clinical and demographic metadata varied by source and participant and was provided uncurated.

Concerning this clone itself: Its antigen is unknown. One base away there is no much larger clone; base qualities are not given.

The collaborating institutions used their own protocols to collect whole blood in K2EDTA tubes. For TCRbeta analysis, collaborators shipped samples in one of three forms: frozen whole blood, isolated PBMCs, or DNA extracted from either of those sample types. The immunoSEQ Assay, a bias-controlled multiplex PCR, was used to amplify TCRbeta CDR3 regions from genomic DNA. The source study handled its data this way. The number of nucleated cells in each sample was estimated by amplification of reference gene primers within the assay. To quantify the absolute abundance of each unique TCRbeta CDR3 rearrangement, sequence reads were collapsed and filtered. For each sample, productive Simpson clonality was calculated as the square root of Simpson's diversity index across productive rearrangements. TCRdb retrieved this table from immuneACCESS and kept in-frame rearrangements only. Not all clones are present; in checked studies, unresolved V genes account for under half, and no reason is known for the remainder. That table supplies the V and J calls and clone size; D and trimming were determined from the DNA. The sample yields 150,000 to 200,000 clones; around 80% were counted once. 5% to 8.5% of the sample goes to the ten largest clones.

The V end gives up 1 base and the J end 1 base, leaving 6 bases in the junction not matched to a gene. Measured from the cysteine to the phenylalanine, the CDR3 is 16 residues long. Kept here is only the CDR3 DNA, which spans 48 bases and is read in frame from base 1. CDR1 and CDR2, per the germline V gene (reference sequence), are SEHNR and FQNEAQ. Recombination linked TRBV7-9 to TRBJ2-5; 7 junctional bases match TRBD1. Sequenced input: peripheral blood. This clonotype was obtained from a man between 70 and 80 years old with active or convalescent COVID-19. The CDR3 loop reads CASSLGYRGSQETQYF. The nucleotides are TGTGCCAGCAGCTTAGGCTACAGGGGATCCCAAGAGACCCAGTACTTC.